This T cell receptor (beta chain) comes out of a study of CD8 T cells in Susac syndrome. J gave up 4 bases and V 5 bases, and 3 bases lay outside the gene matches. This CDR3 is built from 14 residues. CDR1 and CDR2 from the germline V gene are SNHLY and FYNNEI. From blood CD8+ and CD4+ T cells, the TCR beta chain was sequenced. The multiple sclerosis controls were treatment-naive patients, and their relapsing-remitting disease was stable or active. Random hexamers were used to reverse transcribe the RNA input (roughly 0.5 to 1 ug). The amplification used immunoSEQ multiplex PCR on TCR beta CDR3; it spanned 54 Vbeta and 13 Jbeta. TCRdb passed the immunoSEQ multiplex PCR reads through MiXCR, listing each CDR3 protein once. The table records around 180,000 distinct CDR3 sequences, 90% to 97% of them present only once. This clonotype was picked up one time.

This TCR was recovered from a human donor with multiple sclerosis. V and J are TRBV2 and TRBJ2-2, with 8 positions matching TRBD1. Sequenced: CD4+ T cells from PBMCs. In DNA, the CDR3 is TGTGCCAGCAGTTCCCAGGGGGCCACCGGGGAGCTGTTTTTT. Its protein product is CASSSQGATGELFF.